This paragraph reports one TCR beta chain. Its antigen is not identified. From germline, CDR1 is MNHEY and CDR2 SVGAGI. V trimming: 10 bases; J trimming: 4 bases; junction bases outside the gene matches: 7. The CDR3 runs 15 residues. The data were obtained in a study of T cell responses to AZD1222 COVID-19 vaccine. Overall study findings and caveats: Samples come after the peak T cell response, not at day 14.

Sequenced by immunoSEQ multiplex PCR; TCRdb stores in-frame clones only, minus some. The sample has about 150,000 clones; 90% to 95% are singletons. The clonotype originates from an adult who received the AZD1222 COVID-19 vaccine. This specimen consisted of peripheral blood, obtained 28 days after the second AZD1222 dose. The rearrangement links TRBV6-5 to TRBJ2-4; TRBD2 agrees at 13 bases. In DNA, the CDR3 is TGTGCCACAACCGGGACTAGCGGGAAAAAAAACATTCAGTACTTC. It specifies CATTGTSGKKNIQYF.